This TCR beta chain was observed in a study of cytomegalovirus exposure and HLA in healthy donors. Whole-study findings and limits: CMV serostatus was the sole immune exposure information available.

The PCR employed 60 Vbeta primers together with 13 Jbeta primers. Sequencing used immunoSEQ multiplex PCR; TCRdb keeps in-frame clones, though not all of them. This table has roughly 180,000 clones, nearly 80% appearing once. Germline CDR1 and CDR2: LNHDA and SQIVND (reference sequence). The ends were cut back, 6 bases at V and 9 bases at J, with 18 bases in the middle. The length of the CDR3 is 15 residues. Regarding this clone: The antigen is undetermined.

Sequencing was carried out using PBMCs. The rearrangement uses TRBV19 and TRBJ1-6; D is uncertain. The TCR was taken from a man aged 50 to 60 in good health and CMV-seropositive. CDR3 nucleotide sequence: TGTGCCAGTAGCCTAGAGCTAGCCCGAACTTCACCCCTCCACTTT. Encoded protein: CASSLELARTSPLHF.